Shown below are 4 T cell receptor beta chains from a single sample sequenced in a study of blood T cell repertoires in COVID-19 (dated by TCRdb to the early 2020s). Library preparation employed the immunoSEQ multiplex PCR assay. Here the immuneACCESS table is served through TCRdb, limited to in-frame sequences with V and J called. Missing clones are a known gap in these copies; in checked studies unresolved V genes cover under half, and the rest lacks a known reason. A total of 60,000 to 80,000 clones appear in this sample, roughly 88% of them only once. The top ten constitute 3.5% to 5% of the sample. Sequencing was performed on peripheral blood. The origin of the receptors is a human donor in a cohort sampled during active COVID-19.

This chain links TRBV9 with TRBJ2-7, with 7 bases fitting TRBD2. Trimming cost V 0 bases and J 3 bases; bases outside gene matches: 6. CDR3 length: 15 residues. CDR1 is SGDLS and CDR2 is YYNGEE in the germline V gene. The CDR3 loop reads CASSVGSSGHYEQYF. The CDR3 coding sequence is TGTGCCAGCAGCGTAGGGTCTAGCGGACACTACGAGCAGTACTTC.

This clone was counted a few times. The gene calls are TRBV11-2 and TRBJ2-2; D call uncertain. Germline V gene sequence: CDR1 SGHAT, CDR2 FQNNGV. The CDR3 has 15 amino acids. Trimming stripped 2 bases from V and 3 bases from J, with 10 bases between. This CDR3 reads CASSLYSRDTGELFF. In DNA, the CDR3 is TGTGCCAGCAGCTTATATTCCCGGGACACCGGGGAGCTGTTTTTT.

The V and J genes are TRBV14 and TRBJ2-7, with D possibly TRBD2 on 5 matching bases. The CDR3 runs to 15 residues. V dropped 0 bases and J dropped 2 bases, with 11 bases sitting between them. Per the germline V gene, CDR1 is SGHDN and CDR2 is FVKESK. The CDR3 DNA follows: TGTGCCAGCAGCCAAGATCTTAGCGCGGCCTACGAGCAGTACTTC. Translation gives CASSQDLSAAYEQYF.

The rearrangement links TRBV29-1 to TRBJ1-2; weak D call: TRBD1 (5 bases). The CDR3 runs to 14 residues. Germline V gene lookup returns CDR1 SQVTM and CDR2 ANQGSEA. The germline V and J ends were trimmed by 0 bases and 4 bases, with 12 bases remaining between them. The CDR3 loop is CSVEDGAGLYGYTF. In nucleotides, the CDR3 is TGCAGCGTTGAAGATGGGGCAGGGCTCTATGGCTACACCTTC.